Listed below are T cell receptor beta chains from one sample, sequenced in a study of shared clonotypes between healthy human individuals. Only in-frame clones appear in the TCRdb table, and some are missing; sequencing was by immunoSEQ multiplex PCR. The sample lists over a million clones, roughly 70% seen once, with roughly 1.5% in the top ten. The sequenced material came from memory CD4+ T cells sorted from blood. The receptor source for this set is a man younger than 30 in good health. CDR3s include the opening cysteine and the closing phenylalanine or tryptophan. Fields, in order: clone size, D gene, V gene, J gene, CDR3 DNA, CDR3 protein. D genes are given only for firm matches. Size tells how often a clone was seen (once, few, many) or the class of an expanded clone, and some rows leave it out.

-	-	TRBV6-5	TRBJ2-2	TGTGCCAGCAGTAAATCGGGACCCGGGTCGGGGGAGCTGTTTTTT	CASSKSGPGSGELFF
-	-	TRBV21-1	TRBJ1-5	TGTGCCAGCAGCAAACGCTCGGGGACCCGGGACAGGGGATACCAGCCCCAGCATTTT	CASSKRSGTRDRGYQPQHF
-	TRBD1	TRBV5-4	TRBJ2-1	TGTGCCAGCAGCTTGGAGGGACAGGGGACCTACAATGAGCAGTTCTTC	CASSLEGQGTYNEQFF
-	-	TRBV19	TRBJ2-6	TGTGCCAGTAGGCCCTCAGGGGCCAACGTCCTGACTTTC	CASRPSGANVLTF
-	TRBD2	TRBV6-1	TRBJ2-4	TGTGCCAGCAGTGAAGCTCTTGGGACTAGCGGGGGTCTAGCCAAAAACATTCAGTACTTC	CASSEALGTSGGLAKNIQYF
-	-	TRBV11-2	TRBJ2-5	TGTGCCAGCAGCTTAGGCCCCCTGGGAGGGGGGCCTCAAGAGACCCAGTACTTC	CASSLGPLGGGPQETQYF
-	TRBD2	TRBV9	TRBJ2-1	TGTGCCAGCAGCGTCGATAGCGGGACCAATGAGCAGTTCTTC	CASSVDSGTNEQFF
few	-	TRBV7-2	TRBJ2-5	TGTGCCAGCACCGACCCAGGGGTGGAGACCCAGTACTTC	CASTDPGVETQYF
-	-	TRBV4-1	TRBJ1-4	TGCGCCAGCAGCCAATTGGGGCTGGACTATGAAAAACTGTTTTTT	CASSQLGLDYEKLFF
once	TRBD2	TRBV5-1	TRBJ2-1	TGCGCCAGCAGCTTGGGACTAGCGGGAGTCAATGAGCAGTTCTTC	CASSLGLAGVNEQFF
-	-	TRBV11-1	TRBJ1-2	TGTGCCAGCAGCTTGGGACCCAGGGCCAACTATGGCTACACCTTC	CASSLGPRANYGYTF
few	-	TRBV28	TRBJ2-2	TGTGCCAGCAGTCTCCCGGGCCGAAGAACCGGGGAGCTGTTTTTT	CASSLPGRRTGELFF